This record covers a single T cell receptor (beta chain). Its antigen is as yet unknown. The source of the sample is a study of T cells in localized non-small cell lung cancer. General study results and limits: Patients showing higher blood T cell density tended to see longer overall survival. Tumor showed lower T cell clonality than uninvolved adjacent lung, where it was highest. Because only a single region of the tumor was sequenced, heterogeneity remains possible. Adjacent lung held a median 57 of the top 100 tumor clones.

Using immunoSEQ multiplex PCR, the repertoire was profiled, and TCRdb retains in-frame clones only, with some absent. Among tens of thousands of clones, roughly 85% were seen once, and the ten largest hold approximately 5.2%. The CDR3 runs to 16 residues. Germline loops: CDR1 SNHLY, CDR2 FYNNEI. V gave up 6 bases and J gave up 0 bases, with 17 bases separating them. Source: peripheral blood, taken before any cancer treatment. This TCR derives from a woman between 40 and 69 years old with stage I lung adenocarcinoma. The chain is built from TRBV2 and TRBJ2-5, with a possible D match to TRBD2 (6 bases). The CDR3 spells CASSGDQRVYQETQYF. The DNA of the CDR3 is TGTGCCAGCAGCGGTGACCAGCGGGTGTACCAAGAGACCCAGTACTTC.